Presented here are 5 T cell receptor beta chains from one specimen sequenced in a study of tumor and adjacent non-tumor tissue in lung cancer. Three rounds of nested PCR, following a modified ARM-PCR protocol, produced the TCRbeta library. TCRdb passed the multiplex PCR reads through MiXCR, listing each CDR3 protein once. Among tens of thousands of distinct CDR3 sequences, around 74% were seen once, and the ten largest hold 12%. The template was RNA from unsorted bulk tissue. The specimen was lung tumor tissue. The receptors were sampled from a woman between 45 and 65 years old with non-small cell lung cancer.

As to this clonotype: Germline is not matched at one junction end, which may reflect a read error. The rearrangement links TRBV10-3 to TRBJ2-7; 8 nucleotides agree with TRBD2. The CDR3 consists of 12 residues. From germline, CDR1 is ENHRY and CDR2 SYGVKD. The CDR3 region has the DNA TGTGCCATCCGGGGGGGGCGAGACGAGCAGTGCTTC. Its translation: CAIRGGRDEQCF.

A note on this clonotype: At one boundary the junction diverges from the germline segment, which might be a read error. The CDR3 nucleotides read TGCAGCGCCTCGGACATGGAGGGGATGGATGGCTACAGCTTC. Protein sequence: CSASDMEGMDGYSF. The chain uses TRBV29-1 and TRBJ1-2; the D gene is possibly TRBD1 (5 bases). CDR1 is SQVTM and CDR2 is ANQGSEA in the germline V gene. This CDR3 region has 14 residues.

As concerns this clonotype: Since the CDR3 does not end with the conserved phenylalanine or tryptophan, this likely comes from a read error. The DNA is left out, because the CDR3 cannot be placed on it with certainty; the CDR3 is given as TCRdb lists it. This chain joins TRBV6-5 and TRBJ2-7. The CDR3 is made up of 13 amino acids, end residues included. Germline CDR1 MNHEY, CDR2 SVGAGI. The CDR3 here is CASSYSRGHEHYI.

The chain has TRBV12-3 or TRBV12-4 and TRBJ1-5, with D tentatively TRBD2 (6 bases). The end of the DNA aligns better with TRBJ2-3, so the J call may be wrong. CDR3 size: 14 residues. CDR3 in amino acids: CASITKGGDQPQYF. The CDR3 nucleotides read TGTGCCAGCATAACAAAAGGCGGGGATCAGCCCCAGTATTTT.

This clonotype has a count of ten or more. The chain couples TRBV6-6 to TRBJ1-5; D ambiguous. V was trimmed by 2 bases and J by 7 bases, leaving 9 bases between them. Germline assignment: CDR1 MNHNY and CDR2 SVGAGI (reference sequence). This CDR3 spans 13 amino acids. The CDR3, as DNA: TGTGCCAGCAGTTACGGGAGGGCCCAGCCCCAGCATTTT. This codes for CASSYGRAQPQHF.